Listed here are 8 T cell receptor beta chains from one sample, sequenced in a study of blood T cell repertoires in COVID-19. Measured with immunoSEQ multiplex PCR; TCRdb has only the in-frame clones, and not every one. Here the sample spans 70,000 to 100,000 clones, roughly 75% being singletons. The material sequenced was peripheral blood. The origin of the receptors is a woman aged 45-65 years with acute or convalescent COVID-19.

This clone appeared a single time. The chain is built from TRBV21-1 and TRBJ1-2; the listed D gene, TRBD1, was not tested against the DNA. TRBV21-1 is assigned pseudogene status. The CDR3 has 16 amino acids. CDR3 nucleotides: TGTGCCAGCAGCAAACGGTCAGGGGATAACGACTATGGCTACACCTTC. The encoded protein is CASSKRSGDNDYGYTF.

The V call is TRBV28, the J call TRBJ1-2; no clear D gene. CDR1 is MDHEN and CDR2 is SYDVKM in the germline V gene. Trimming took off 11 bases at V and 4 bases at J, with 23 bases between the two ends. The CDR3 sequence is 15 residues long. CDR3: CAVPAREEGSYGYTF. The CDR3, as DNA: TGTGCCGTACCAGCAAGGGAGGAGGGCTCCTATGGCTACACCTTC.

The chain links TRBV4-3 to TRBJ1-2; possibly TRBD1 for D (6 bases). The V end was cut by 0 bases, the J end by 6 bases, with 14 bases between. The germline gives CDR1 LGHNA, CDR2 YSLEER. The CDR3 spans 15 residues. In DNA form, the CDR3 reads TGCGCCAGCAGCCAAGATGGCAGGGGATGGAATGGCTACACCTTC. Protein: CASSQDGRGWNGYTF.

This clone was counted a single time. The J gene is TRBJ2-7, the V gene TRBV30; D unclear. V lost 6 bases, J lost 4 bases, and 13 bases lay in between. Germline CDR1 reads GTSNPN; CDR2 reads SVGIG (reference sequence). The CDR3 loop spans 12 amino acids. CDR3 sequence: CACRCRRYEQYF. The CDR3 bases are TGTGCCTGCCGCTGTAGGAGATACGAGCAGTACTTC. Looking up the rest from reference TRBV30 and TRBJ2-7 gives the full variable domain: SQTIHQWPATLVQPVGSPLSLECTVEGTSNPNLYWYRQAAGRGLQLLFYSVGIGQISSEVPQNLSASRPQDRQFILSSKKLLLSDSGFYLCACRCRRYEQYFGPGTRLTVT.

The rearrangement links TRBV10-3 to TRBJ1-2; 9 nucleotides align to TRBD1. Trimming removed 6 bases from V and 7 bases from J; junction bases left unmatched: 6. The CDR3 consists of 13 residues. The germline gives CDR1 ENHRY, CDR2 SYGVKD. The CDR3 region is CAISKGQGGGYTF. The DNA for the CDR3 is TGTGCCATCAGCAAGGGACAGGGAGGTGGCTACACCTTC.

The chain couples TRBV24-1 to TRBJ2-5, with a weak D call TRBD1 (6 bases). The CDR3 totals 16 residues. Germline-derived CDR1 and CDR2 are KGHDR and SFDVKD. Between the trimmed V and J ends, which lost 3 bases and 1 base, there was a span of 14 bases. CDR3 sequence reads: CATSDPFTGPQETQYF. CDR3 coding DNA: TGTGCCACCAGTGATCCGTTTACAGGGCCCCAAGAGACCCAGTACTTC.

The rearrangement joins TRBV3-1 (or the pseudogene TRBV3-2) to TRBJ2-7, with D perhaps TRBD1 (6 bases). This CDR3 region has 13 residues. Trimming stripped 4 bases from V and 1 base from J, with 8 bases between. Germline lookup yields CDR1 LGHDT and CDR2 YNNKEL (reference sequence). As DNA, the CDR3 is TGTGCCAGCAGCCTGACAGGATCCTACGAGCAGTACTTC. Protein product: CASSLTGSYEQYF.

This sequence joins TRBV7-2 and TRBJ1-4, with 10 bases aligning to TRBD1. V was clipped by 5 bases and J by 4 bases; unmatched bases: 10. Germline V gene lookup returns CDR1 SGHTA and CDR2 FQGNSA. This CDR3 has 17 amino acids. The CDR3: CASSPRDRGIGNEKLFF. Written as DNA, the CDR3 is TGTGCCAGCAGCCCCCGGGACAGGGGAATAGGTAATGAAAAACTGTTTTTT.